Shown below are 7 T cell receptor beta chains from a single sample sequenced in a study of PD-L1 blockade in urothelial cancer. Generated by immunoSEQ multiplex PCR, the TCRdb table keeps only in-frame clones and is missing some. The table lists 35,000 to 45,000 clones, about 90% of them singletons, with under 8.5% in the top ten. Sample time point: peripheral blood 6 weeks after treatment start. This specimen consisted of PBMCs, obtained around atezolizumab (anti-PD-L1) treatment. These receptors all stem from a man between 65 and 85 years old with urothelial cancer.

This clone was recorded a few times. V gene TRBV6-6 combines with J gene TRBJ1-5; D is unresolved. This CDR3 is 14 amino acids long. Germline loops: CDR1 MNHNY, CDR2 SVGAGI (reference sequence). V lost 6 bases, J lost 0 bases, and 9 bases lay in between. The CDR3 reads CASSAGNSNQPQHF. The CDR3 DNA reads TGTGCCAGCAGCGCGGGCAATAGCAATCAGCCCCAGCATTTT.

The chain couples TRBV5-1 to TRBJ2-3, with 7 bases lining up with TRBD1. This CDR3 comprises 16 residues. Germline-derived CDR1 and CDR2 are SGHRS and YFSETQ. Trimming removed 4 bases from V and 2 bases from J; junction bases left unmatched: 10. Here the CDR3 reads CASSPNRDRPTDTQYF. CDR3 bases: TGCGCCAGCAGCCCCAACCGGGACAGACCCACAGATACGCAGTATTTT.

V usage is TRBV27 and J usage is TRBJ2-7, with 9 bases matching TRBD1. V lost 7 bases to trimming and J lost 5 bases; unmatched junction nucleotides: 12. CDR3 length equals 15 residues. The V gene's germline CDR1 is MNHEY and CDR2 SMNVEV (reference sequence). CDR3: CASTQPGTGKHEQYF. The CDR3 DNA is TGTGCCAGCACTCAACCCGGGACAGGGAAGCACGAGCAGTACTTC.

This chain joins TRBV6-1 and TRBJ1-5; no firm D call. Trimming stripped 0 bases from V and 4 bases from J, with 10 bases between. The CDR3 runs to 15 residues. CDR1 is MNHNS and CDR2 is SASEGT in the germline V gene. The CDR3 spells CASSEATDGNQPQHF. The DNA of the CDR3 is TGTGCCAGCAGTGAAGCTACCGACGGGAATCAGCCCCAGCATTTT.

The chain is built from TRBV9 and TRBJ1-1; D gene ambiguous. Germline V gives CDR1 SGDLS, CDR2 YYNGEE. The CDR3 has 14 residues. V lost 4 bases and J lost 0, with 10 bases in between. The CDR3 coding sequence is TGTGCCAGCAGCCCCGACCAGGTGAACACTGAAGCTTTCTTT. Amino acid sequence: CASSPDQVNTEAFF.

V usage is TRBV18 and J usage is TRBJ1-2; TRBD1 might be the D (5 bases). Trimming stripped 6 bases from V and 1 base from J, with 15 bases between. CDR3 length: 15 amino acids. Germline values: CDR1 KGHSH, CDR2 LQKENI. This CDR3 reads CASSPSDILNYGYTF. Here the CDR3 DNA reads TGTGCCAGCTCCCCATCGGACATACTTAACTATGGCTACACCTTC.

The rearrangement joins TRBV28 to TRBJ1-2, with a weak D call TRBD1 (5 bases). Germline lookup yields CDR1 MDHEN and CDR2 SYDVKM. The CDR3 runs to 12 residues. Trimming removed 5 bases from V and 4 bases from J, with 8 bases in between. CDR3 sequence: CASSPGSYGYTF. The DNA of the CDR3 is TGTGCCAGCAGTCCAGGGTCCTATGGCTACACCTTC.